This T cell receptor beta chain was recorded in a study of T cells expressing NK-cell markers. This CDR3 is built from 15 residues. Germline V CDR1 and CDR2: KGHDR, SFDVKD. Using the 5' RACE reads, TCRdb records one entry per CDR3 protein without DNA. In total, the table holds about 370,000 distinct CDR3 sequences. Material for sequencing was blood T cells: a sorted CD56 or NKG2C T cell subset, CD4+ or CD8+ T cells, or bulk PBMC T cells (not recorded which). This sequence joins TRBV24-1 and TRBJ2-5; TCRdb calls TRBD1, which cannot be checked without DNA. This TCR was sampled from a woman between 45 and 65 years old in good health. The CDR3 reads CATSDPRGHKETQYF.